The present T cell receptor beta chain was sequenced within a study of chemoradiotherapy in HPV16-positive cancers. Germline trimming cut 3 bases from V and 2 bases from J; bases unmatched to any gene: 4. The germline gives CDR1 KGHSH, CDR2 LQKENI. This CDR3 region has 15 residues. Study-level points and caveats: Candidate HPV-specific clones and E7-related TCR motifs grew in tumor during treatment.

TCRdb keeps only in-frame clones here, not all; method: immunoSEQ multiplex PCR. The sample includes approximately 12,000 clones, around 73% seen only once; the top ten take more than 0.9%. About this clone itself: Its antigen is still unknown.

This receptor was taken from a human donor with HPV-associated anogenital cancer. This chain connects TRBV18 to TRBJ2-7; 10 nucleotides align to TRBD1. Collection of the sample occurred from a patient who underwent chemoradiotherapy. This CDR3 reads CASSPGQGGTYEQYF. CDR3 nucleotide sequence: TGTGCCAGCTCACCTGGACAGGGGGGCACCTACGAGCAGTACTTC.